The source of this T cell receptor beta chain is a study of blood T cell repertoires in COVID-19. Study-wide background: Sample material is recorded as cDNA or gDNA derived from T cells, B-cell-depleted T cells, or PBMCs.

The V gene end was trimmed by 4 bases and the J gene end by 4 bases; junction bases not matched to a gene: 7. CDR3 length: 17 amino acids. The germline CDR1 and CDR2 sequences are SGHTA and FQGTGA. Authors' analysis steps: Nucleated cell number was recorded as an estimate derived from reference gene primer amplification. TCRdb's copy holds only in-frame clones and misses some; the assay was immunoSEQ multiplex PCR. V, J and clone size are those of that table, while D and trimming were read from the DNA. The sample carries roughly 270,000 clones, almost 85% recorded once. This sequence originates from a man aged 50 to 59 with active or convalescent COVID-19. Sample: peripheral blood. This chain joins TRBV7-3 and TRBJ2-2, with 12 nucleotides matching TRBD2. The CDR3 nucleotides read TGTGCCAGCAGCTCTTCTAGCGGGAGGGGTCGCACCGGGGAGCTGTTTTTT. This gives the protein CASSSSSGRGRTGELFF.